These T cell receptor beta chains were read from a single sample in a study of T cell responses to AZD1222 COVID-19 vaccine. The assay was immunoSEQ multiplex PCR, and TCRdb's table has in-frame clones only and misses some. The sample includes around 58,000 clones, about 90% of them seen just once. Source: peripheral blood, taken 28 days after the second AZD1222 dose. Receptors were obtained from an adult who received the AZD1222 COVID-19 vaccine. CDR3s include the opening cysteine and the closing phenylalanine or tryptophan. Fields, in order: clone size, V gene, D gene, J gene, CDR3 length, CDR3 protein, CDR3 DNA. The D gene is left open where the match is weak. The listing skips clone size in some rows; elsewhere it reads once, few, many or a size class.

abundance: NA; v_gene: TRBV11-2; d_gene: TRBD2; j_gene: TRBJ2-7; len: 14; CDR3aa: CASSLSGGQYEQYF; CDR3nt: TGTGCCAGCAGCTTATCGGGGGGGCAGTACGAGCAGTACTTC
abundance: NA; v_gene: TRBV9; d_gene: TRBD1; j_gene: TRBJ1-6; len: 15; CDR3aa: CASSVRDRGQSPLHF; CDR3nt: TGTGCCAGCAGCGTGCGGGACAGGGGGCAGTCACCCCTCCACTTT
abundance: NA; v_gene: TRBV13; d_gene: TRBD1; j_gene: TRBJ1-6; len: 16; CDR3aa: CASSLLLGTGDSPLHF; CDR3nt: TGTGCCAGCAGCTTACTACTCGGGACAGGGGATTCACCCCTCCACTTT
abundance: NA; v_gene: TRBV5-1; d_gene: NA; j_gene: TRBJ1-5; len: 15; CDR3aa: CASSLGSGFNQPQHF; CDR3nt: TGCGCCAGCAGCTTGGGGTCTGGGTTCAATCAGCCCCAGCATTTT
abundance: NA; v_gene: TRBV3-1/TRBV3-2; d_gene: TRBD1; j_gene: TRBJ1-3; len: 17; CDR3aa: CASSLRGTAFSGNTIYF; CDR3nt: TGTGCCAGCAGCCTAAGGGGGACAGCCTTCTCTGGAAACACCATATATTTT
abundance: NA; v_gene: TRBV15; d_gene: NA; j_gene: TRBJ2-1; len: 15; CDR3aa: CATSRGGEGSVEQFF; CDR3nt: TGTGCCACCAGCAGAGGCGGTGAGGGGTCGGTTGAGCAGTTCTTC
abundance: few; v_gene: TRBV19; d_gene: TRBD1; j_gene: TRBJ1-1; len: 15; CDR3aa: CASSIHRGTNTEAFF; CDR3nt: TGTGCCAGTAGTATTCACAGGGGGACAAACACTGAAGCTTTCTTT
abundance: NA; v_gene: TRBV27; d_gene: NA; j_gene: TRBJ1-5; len: 16; CDR3aa: CASRTDSVSSNQPQHF; CDR3nt: TGTGCCAGCAGAACTGACAGCGTCTCGAGCAATCAGCCCCAGCATTTT
abundance: NA; v_gene: TRBV7-8; d_gene: TRBD1; j_gene: TRBJ2-7; len: 15; CDR3aa: CASSLGGTGGYEQYF; CDR3nt: TGTGCCAGCAGCTTAGGAGGGACAGGGGGCTACGAGCAGTACTTC
abundance: few; v_gene: TRBV19; d_gene: TRBD1; j_gene: TRBJ2-1; len: 14; CDR3aa: CASSIATGVDEQFF; CDR3nt: TGTGCCAGTAGTATCGCTACAGGGGTGGATGAGCAGTTCTTC
abundance: NA; v_gene: TRBV2; d_gene: TRBD2; j_gene: TRBJ2-1; len: 14; CDR3aa: CASSEGSGINEQFF; CDR3nt: TGTGCCAGCAGTGAGGGTAGCGGGATCAATGAGCAGTTCTTC
abundance: NA; v_gene: TRBV19; d_gene: TRBD2; j_gene: TRBJ2-4; len: 16; CDR3aa: CASSILAASGIDIQYF; CDR3nt: TGTGCCAGTAGTATACTAGCGGCTAGCGGAATAGACATTCAGTACTTC
abundance: NA; v_gene: TRBV4-2; d_gene: TRBD2; j_gene: TRBJ2-3; len: 18; CDR3aa: CASSQDGTSGRSTDTQYF; CDR3nt: TGTGCCAGCAGCCAAGATGGGACTAGCGGGAGGAGCACAGATACGCAGTATTTT
abundance: NA; v_gene: TRBV29-1; d_gene: NA; j_gene: TRBJ1-3; len: 15; CDR3aa: CSVEEIRGTGNTIYF; CDR3nt: TGCAGCGTTGAAGAGATAAGGGGGACCGGAAACACCATATATTTT
abundance: NA; v_gene: TRBV18; d_gene: NA; j_gene: TRBJ1-1; len: 14; CDR3aa: CASSSLQGNTEAFF; CDR3nt: TGTGCCAGCTCATCCTTACAGGGGAACACTGAAGCTTTCTTT
abundance: once; v_gene: TRBV21-1; d_gene: NA; j_gene: TRBJ1-6; len: 17; CDR3aa: CASSIAFPRGYNSPLHF; CDR3nt: TGTGCCAGCAGCATCGCATTCCCGAGGGGATATAATTCACCCCTCCACTTT
abundance: NA; v_gene: TRBV23-1; d_gene: TRBD1; j_gene: TRBJ1-6; len: 19; CDR3aa: CASSSQGLGRGQRNSPLHF; CDR3nt: TGCGCCAGCAGTTCTCAGGGCCTTGGTAGGGGACAGAGGAATTCACCCCTCCACTTT
abundance: NA; v_gene: TRBV10-2; d_gene: TRBD2; j_gene: TRBJ2-7; len: 14; CDR3aa: CASTQRESSYEQYF; CDR3nt: TGCGCCAGCACCCAGCGGGAGAGCTCCTACGAGCAGTACTTC
abundance: NA; v_gene: TRBV14; d_gene: NA; j_gene: TRBJ1-1; len: 15; CDR3aa: CASSRDHQGNTEAFF; CDR3nt: TGTGCCAGCAGCCGAGATCATCAGGGTAACACTGAAGCTTTCTTT
abundance: NA; v_gene: TRBV27; d_gene: TRBD1; j_gene: TRBJ1-5; len: 13; CDR3aa: CASSLIPGGTEHF; CDR3nt: TGTGCCAGCAGTCTAATCCCTGGAGGGACAGAGCATTTT
abundance: NA; v_gene: TRBV15; d_gene: NA; j_gene: TRBJ1-1; len: 14; CDR3aa: CATSREAANTEAFF; CDR3nt: TGTGCCACCAGCAGAGAAGCAGCGAACACTGAAGCTTTCTTT
abundance: NA; v_gene: TRBV6-5; d_gene: NA; j_gene: TRBJ2-6; len: 14; CDR3aa: CASQEGKQSNVLTF; CDR3nt: TGTGCCAGCCAGGAAGGGAAGCAATCCAACGTCCTGACTTTC
abundance: NA; v_gene: TRBV9; d_gene: TRBD2; j_gene: TRBJ2-5; len: 15; CDR3aa: CASSESAGVRETQYF; CDR3nt: TGTGCCAGCAGCGAGTCAGCGGGAGTAAGGGAGACCCAGTACTTC
abundance: once; v_gene: TRBV7-2; d_gene: TRBD2; j_gene: TRBJ2-7; len: 17; CDR3aa: CASSPGSGAGVSYEQYF; CDR3nt: TGTGCCAGCAGCCCCGGTTCTGGGGCGGGAGTGTCCTACGAGCAGTACTTC
abundance: medium-sized; v_gene: TRBV5-1; d_gene: TRBD2; j_gene: TRBJ2-7; len: 18; CDR3aa: CASSFGTTSGGDPYEQYF; CDR3nt: TGCGCCAGCAGCTTCGGCACGACTAGCGGGGGGGACCCCTACGAGCAGTACTTC
abundance: NA; v_gene: TRBV11-2; d_gene: NA; j_gene: TRBJ2-7; len: 16; CDR3aa: CASSSMGGLGSYEQYF; CDR3nt: TGTGCCAGCAGCTCTATGGGGGGGCTTGGCTCCTACGAGCAGTACTTC
abundance: NA; v_gene: TRBV29-1; d_gene: NA; j_gene: TRBJ2-3; len: 14; CDR3aa: CSVEAGMSTDTQYF; CDR3nt: TGCAGCGTTGAGGCAGGGATGAGCACAGATACGCAGTATTTT
abundance: NA; v_gene: TRBV6-4; d_gene: NA; j_gene: TRBJ2-2; len: 16; CDR3aa: CASSDLPGSNTGELFF; CDR3nt: TGTGCCAGCAGTGACCTCCCGGGATCGAACACCGGGGAGCTGTTTTTT
abundance: NA; v_gene: TRBV11-2; d_gene: TRBD1; j_gene: TRBJ1-2; len: 13; CDR3aa: CASSVSGTDGYTF; CDR3nt: TGTGCCAGCAGCGTGTCCGGGACAGATGGCTACACCTTC
abundance: once; v_gene: TRBV6-2/TRBV6-3; d_gene: TRBD2; j_gene: TRBJ2-1; len: 20; CDR3aa: CASSPFLRTSGHYSYNEQFF; CDR3nt: TGTGCCAGCAGTCCGTTCCTCAGGACTAGCGGCCACTACTCATACAATGAGCAGTTCTTC
abundance: once; v_gene: TRBV7-8; d_gene: TRBD2; j_gene: TRBJ2-5; len: 19; CDR3aa: CASSLARVRRGRAVETQYF; CDR3nt: TGTGCCAGCAGCTTAGCAAGAGTGAGACGCGGGAGGGCCGTGGAGACCCAGTACTTC
abundance: few; v_gene: TRBV7-9; d_gene: NA; j_gene: TRBJ2-7; len: 13; CDR3aa: CASSTRVSYEQYF; CDR3nt: TGTGCCAGCAGCACCAGGGTTTCCTACGAGCAGTACTTC
abundance: NA; v_gene: TRBV5-5; d_gene: NA; j_gene: TRBJ2-7; len: 14; CDR3aa: CASSFSTATYEQYF; CDR3nt: TGTGCCAGCAGCTTTTCCACCGCGACCTACGAGCAGTACTTC